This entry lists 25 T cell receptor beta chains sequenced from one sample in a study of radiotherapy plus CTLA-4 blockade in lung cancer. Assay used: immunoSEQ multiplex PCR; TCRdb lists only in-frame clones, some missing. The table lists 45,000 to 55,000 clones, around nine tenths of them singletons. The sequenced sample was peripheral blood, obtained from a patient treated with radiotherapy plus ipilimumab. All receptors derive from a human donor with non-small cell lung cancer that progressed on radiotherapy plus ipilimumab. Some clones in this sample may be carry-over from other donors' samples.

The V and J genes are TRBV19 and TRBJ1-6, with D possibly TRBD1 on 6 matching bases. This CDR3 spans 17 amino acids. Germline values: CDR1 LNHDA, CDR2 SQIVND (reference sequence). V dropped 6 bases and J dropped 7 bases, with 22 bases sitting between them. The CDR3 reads CASSPGHRPGRNSPLHF. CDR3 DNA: TGTGCCAGTAGCCCGGGACACCGACCGGGGAGAAATTCACCCCTCCACTTT.

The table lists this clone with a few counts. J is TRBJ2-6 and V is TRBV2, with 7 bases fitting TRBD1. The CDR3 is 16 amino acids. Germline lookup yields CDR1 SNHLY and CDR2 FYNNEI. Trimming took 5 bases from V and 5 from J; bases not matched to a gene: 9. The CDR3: CASSRLTGRRANVLTF. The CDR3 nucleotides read TGTGCCAGCAGTCGACTGACAGGGAGAAGGGCCAACGTCCTGACTTTC.

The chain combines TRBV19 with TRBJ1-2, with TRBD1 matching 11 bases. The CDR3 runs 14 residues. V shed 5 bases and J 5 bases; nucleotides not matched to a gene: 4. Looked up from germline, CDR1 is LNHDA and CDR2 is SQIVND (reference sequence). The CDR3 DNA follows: TGTGCCAGTAGTCCGGGACAGGGGGTTTATGGCTACACCTTC. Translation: CASSPGQGVYGYTF.

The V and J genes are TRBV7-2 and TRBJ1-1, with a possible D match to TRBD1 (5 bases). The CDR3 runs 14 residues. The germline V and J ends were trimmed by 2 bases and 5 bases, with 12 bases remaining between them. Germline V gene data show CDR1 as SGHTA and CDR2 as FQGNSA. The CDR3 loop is CASSLFRGVTEAFF. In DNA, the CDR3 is TGTGCCAGCAGCTTATTTCGGGGGGTGACTGAAGCTTTCTTT.

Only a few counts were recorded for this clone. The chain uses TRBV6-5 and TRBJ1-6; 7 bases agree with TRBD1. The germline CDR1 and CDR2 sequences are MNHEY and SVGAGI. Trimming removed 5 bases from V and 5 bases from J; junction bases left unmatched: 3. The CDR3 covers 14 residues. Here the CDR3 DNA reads TGTGCCAGCAGTGGACAGGCAAATAATTCACCCCTCCACTTT. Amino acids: CASSGQANNSPLHF.

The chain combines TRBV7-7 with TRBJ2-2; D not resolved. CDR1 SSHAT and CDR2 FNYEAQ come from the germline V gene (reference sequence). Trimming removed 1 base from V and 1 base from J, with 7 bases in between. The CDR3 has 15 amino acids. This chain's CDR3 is CASSLDELNTGELFF. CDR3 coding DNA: TGTGCCAGCAGCTTAGATGAGCTGAACACCGGGGAGCTGTTTTTT. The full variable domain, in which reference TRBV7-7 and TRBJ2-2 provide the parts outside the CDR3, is GAGVSQSPRYKVTKRGQDVTLRCDPISSHATLYWYQQALGQGPEFLTYFNYEAQPDKSGLPSDRFSAERPEGSISTLTIQRTEQRDSAMYRCASSLDELNTGELFFGEGSRLTVL.

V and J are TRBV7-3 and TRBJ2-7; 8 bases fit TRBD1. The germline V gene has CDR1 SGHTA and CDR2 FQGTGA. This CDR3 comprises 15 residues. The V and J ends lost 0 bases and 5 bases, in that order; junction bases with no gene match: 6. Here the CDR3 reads CASSLTGTGVDEQYF. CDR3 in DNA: TGTGCCAGCAGCTTAACCGGGACAGGAGTCGACGAGCAGTACTTC.

The CDR3 nucleotides are TGTGCCAGCAGCCAATCCAGGGGCAGTGGCTACACCTTC. Translation: CASSQSRGSGYTF. The rearrangement links TRBV14 to TRBJ1-2, with D possibly being TRBD1 (6 bases). The CDR3 length is 13 residues. Trimming stripped 2 bases from V and 7 bases from J, with 11 bases between. In germline, CDR1 is SGHDN, CDR2 FVKESK.

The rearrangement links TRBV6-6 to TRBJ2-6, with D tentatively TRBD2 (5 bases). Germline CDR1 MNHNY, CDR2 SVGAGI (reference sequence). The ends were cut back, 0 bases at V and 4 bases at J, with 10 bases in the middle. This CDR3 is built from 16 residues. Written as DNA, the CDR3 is TGTGCCAGCAGTTACTCGACGGGGTCGGGGGCCAACGTCCTGACTTTC. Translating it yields CASSYSTGSGANVLTF.

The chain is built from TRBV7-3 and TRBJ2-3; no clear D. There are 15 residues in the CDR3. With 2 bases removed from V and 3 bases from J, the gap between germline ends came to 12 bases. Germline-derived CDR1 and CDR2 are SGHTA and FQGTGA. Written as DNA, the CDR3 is TGTGCCAGCAGCTTAGTTGGCAGCGTGACAGATACGCAGTATTTT. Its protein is CASSLVGSVTDTQYF.

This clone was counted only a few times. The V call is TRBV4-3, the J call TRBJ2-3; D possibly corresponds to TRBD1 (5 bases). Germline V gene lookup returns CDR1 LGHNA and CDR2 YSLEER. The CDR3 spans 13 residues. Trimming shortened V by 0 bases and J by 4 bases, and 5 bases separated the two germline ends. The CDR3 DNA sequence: TGCGCCAGCAGCCAAGAGGGGCCAGATACGCAGTATTTT. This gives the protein CASSQEGPDTQYF.

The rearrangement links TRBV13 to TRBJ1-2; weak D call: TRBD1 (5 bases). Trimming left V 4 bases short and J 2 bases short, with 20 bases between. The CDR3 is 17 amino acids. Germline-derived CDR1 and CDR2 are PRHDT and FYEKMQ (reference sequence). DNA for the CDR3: TGTGCCAGCAGCTCCAGGACACTCGCCGCCTCGAACTATGGCTACACCTTC. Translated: CASSSRTLAASNYGYTF.

The CDR3 protein is CASSSMGGTQYF. CDR3 sequence (DNA): TGTGCCAGCAGCAGTATGGGGGGTACGCAGTATTTT. The chain is built from TRBV7-2 and TRBJ2-3; maybe TRBD2 (6 bases). This CDR3 contains 12 residues. V lost 5 bases and J lost 8, with 11 bases in between. Germline CDR1 and CDR2: SGHTA and FQGNSA. The variable domain in full, with the rest retrieved from reference TRBV7-2 and TRBJ2-3, is GAGVSQSPSNKVTEKGKDVELRCDPISGHTALYWYRQSLGQGLEFLIYFQGNSAPDKSGLPSDRFSAERTGGSVSTLTIQRTQQEDSAVYLCASSSMGGTQYFGPGTRLTVL.

The CDR3 DNA reads as TGCAGCGCCCCCGCTAGCGGGTCCTACAATGAGCAGTTCTTC. This encodes CSAPASGSYNEQFF. The chain carries TRBV29-1 and TRBJ2-1; 8 positions agree with TRBD2. The CDR3 loop spans 14 amino acids. V lost 7 bases to trimming and J lost 1 base; unmatched junction nucleotides: 6. The V gene's germline CDR1 is SQVTM and CDR2 ANQGSEA.

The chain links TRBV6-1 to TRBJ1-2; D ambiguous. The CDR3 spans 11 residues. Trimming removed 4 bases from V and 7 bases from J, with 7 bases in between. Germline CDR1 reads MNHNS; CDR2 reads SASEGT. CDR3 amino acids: CASSVSLGYTF. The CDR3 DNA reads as TGTGCCAGCAGTGTCAGTCTTGGCTACACCTTC.

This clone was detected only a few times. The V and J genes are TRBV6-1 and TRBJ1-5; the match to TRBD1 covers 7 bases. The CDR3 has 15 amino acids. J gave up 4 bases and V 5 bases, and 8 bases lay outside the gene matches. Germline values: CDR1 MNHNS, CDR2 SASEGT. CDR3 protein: CASSLTGNPNQPQHF. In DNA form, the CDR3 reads TGTGCCAGCAGTTTGACAGGGAACCCTAATCAGCCCCAGCATTTT.

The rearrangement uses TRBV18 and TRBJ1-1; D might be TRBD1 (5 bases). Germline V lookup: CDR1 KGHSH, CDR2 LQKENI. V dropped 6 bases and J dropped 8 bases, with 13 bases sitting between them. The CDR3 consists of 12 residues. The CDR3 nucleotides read TGTGCCAGCTCGGGGGGAGTTGAGGAAGCTTTCTTT. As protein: CASSGGVEEAFF.

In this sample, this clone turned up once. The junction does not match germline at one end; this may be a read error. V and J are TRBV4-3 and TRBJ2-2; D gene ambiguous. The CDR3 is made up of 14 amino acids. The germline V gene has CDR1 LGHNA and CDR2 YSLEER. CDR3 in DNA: TGCGCCAGCAGACAAGGGCCCGACACCGGGGAGCTGTTTTTT. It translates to CASRQGPDTGELFF.

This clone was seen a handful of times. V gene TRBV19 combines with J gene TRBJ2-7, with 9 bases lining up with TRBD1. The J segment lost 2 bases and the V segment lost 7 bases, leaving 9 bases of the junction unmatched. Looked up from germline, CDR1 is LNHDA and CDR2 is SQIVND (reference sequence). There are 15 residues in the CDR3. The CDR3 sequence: CASIDGTGLTYEQYF. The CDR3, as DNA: TGTGCCAGTATCGACGGGACAGGGTTAACCTACGAGCAGTACTTC.

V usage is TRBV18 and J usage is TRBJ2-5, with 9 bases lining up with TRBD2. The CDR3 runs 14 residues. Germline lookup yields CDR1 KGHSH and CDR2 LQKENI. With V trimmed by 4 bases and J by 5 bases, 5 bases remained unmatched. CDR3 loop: CASSLSGRDETQYF. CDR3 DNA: TGTGCCAGCTCACTTAGCGGGAGAGACGAGACCCAGTACTTC.

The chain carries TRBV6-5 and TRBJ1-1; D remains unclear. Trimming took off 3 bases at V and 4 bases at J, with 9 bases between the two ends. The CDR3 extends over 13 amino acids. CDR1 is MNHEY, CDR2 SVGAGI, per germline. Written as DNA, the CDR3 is TGTGCCAGCAGTTATAGATCAGGCACTGAAGCTTTCTTT. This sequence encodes CASSYRSGTEAFF.

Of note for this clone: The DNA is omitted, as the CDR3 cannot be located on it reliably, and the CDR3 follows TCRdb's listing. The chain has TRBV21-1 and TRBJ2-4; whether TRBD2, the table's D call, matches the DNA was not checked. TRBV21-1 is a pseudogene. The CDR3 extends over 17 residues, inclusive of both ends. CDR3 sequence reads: CASSKVGPVGGGNIQYF.

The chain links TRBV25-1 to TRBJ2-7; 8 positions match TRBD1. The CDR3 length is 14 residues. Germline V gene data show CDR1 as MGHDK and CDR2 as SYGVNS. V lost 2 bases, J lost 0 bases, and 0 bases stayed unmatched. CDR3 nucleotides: TGTGCCAGCAGTGAAGACAGGGGCTCCTACGAGCAGTACTTC. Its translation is CASSEDRGSYEQYF.

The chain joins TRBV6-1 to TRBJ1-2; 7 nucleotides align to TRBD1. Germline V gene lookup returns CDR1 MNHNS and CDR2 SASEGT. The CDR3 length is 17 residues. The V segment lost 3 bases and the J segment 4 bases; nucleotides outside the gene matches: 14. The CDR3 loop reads CASSDLDRWGPLYGYTF. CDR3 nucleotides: TGTGCCAGCAGTGATCTGGACAGGTGGGGTCCCCTCTATGGCTACACCTTC.

DNA of the CDR3: TGTGCCATCAGTGAAAATCCGGGGATGGACACTGAAGCTTTCTTT. Protein sequence: CAISENPGMDTEAFF. The chain carries TRBV10-3 and TRBJ1-1; D is unclear. This CDR3 has 15 amino acids. Trimming stripped 3 bases from V and 3 bases from J, with 14 bases between. Looked up from germline, CDR1 is ENHRY and CDR2 is SYGVKD.